The 24 T cell receptor beta chains below come from one sample, sequenced in a study of CD8 T cells in Susac syndrome. About 0.45 to 1 ug RNA was reverse transcribed with random hexamers. TCRdb processed the immunoSEQ multiplex PCR reads anew with MiXCR; each CDR3 protein has one entry. The sample includes some 120,000 distinct CDR3 sequences, about 90% of them seen just once. Specimen: CD8+ T cells from PBMCs. The receptor source for this set is a human donor with multiple sclerosis.

This clonotype was counted only a few times. This chain links TRBV29-1 with TRBJ1-1; unclear D gene. Germline values: CDR1 SQVTM, CDR2 ANQGSEA. This CDR3 comprises 13 residues. The V end was cut by 0 bases, the J end by 0 bases, with 5 bases between. This chain's CDR3 is CSVEDGVNTEAFF. The CDR3 nucleotides read TGCAGCGTTGAAGATGGGGTGAACACTGAAGCTTTCTTT.

The gene calls are TRBV12-5 and TRBJ2-3; 12 nucleotides match TRBD2. J gave up 3 bases and V 6 bases, and 4 bases lay outside the gene matches. Looked up from germline, CDR1 is LGHNT and CDR2 is FRNRAP. This CDR3 is built from 15 residues. CDR3 sequence (DNA): TGTGCTAGTGGGGGTGGACTAGCGGGGACAGATACGCAGTATTTT. Protein sequence: CASGGGLAGTDTQYF.

The J gene is TRBJ2-3, the V gene TRBV20-1, with 7 bases matching TRBD2. Germline CDR1 is DFQATT and CDR2 is SNEGSKA (reference sequence). CDR3 length equals 15 residues. V lost 3 bases to trimming and J lost 2 bases; unmatched junction nucleotides: 8. Here the CDR3 reads CSARPLADITDTQYF. Written as DNA, the CDR3 is TGCAGTGCTAGGCCTCTAGCGGATATCACAGATACGCAGTATTTT.

The rearrangement uses TRBV12-3 or TRBV12-4 and TRBJ1-5, with a possible D match to TRBD1 (5 bases). The CDR3 totals 14 residues. V was pared by 6 bases and J by 6 bases, with 15 bases between. The CDR3 reads CASSPFGAGQPQHF. CDR3 bases: TGTGCCAGCAGCCCCTTCGGGGCTGGTCAGCCCCAGCATTTT.

This chain connects TRBV2 to TRBJ2-7; the match to TRBD2 covers 8 bases. CDR1 is SNHLY and CDR2 is FYNNEI in the germline V gene. This CDR3 has 14 amino acids. J lost 0 bases, V lost 11 bases, and 9 bases had no gene match. The CDR3, as DNA: TGTGCCGGAGATAGCGGGATGAGCTCCTACGAGCAGTACTTC. Translating it yields CAGDSGMSSYEQYF.

The V and J genes are TRBV29-1 and TRBJ2-7; 10 nucleotides agree with TRBD1. The CDR3 is made up of 12 amino acids. V was pared by 4 bases and J by 5 bases, with 2 bases of the junction left unmatched. Looked up from germline, CDR1 is SQVTM and CDR2 is ANQGSEA. CDR3 DNA: TGCAGCGTTGTGACAGGGGGCGACGAGCAGTACTTC. Its protein is CSVVTGGDEQYF.

This chain connects TRBV5-6 to TRBJ2-3; D not certain. Between the trimmed V and J ends, which lost 1 base and 4 bases, there was a span of 13 bases. Germline V CDR1 and CDR2: SGHDT, YYEEEE. CDR3 size: 15 residues. DNA of the CDR3: TGTGCCAGCAGCTTGAGTCCTCTTGGAGCAGATACGCAGTATTTT. Translation: CASSLSPLGADTQYF. Filled out from reference TRBV5-6 and TRBJ2-3, the complete variable domain reads DAGVTQSPTHLIKTRGQQVTLRCSPKSGHDTVSWYQQALGQGPQFIFQYYEEEERQRGNFPDRFSGHQFPNYSSELNVNALLLGDSALYLCASSLSPLGADTQYFGPGTRLTVL.

The chain has TRBV4-3 and TRBJ2-7; D remains ambiguous. In germline, CDR1 is LGHNA, CDR2 YSLEER. Trimming left V 0 bases short and J 2 bases short, with 8 bases between. The length of the CDR3 is 14 residues. The CDR3 nucleotides are TGCGCCAGCAGCCAAGATTGGGGAACCTACGAGCAGTACTTC. Protein sequence: CASSQDWGTYEQYF.

The chain employs TRBV20-1 and TRBJ1-1; D remains ambiguous. The CDR3 is 11 residues long. V was shortened by 5 bases and J by 7 bases, with 11 bases between the two germline ends. Germline V gene lookup returns CDR1 DFQATT and CDR2 SNEGSKA (reference sequence). CDR3 nucleotides: TGCAGTGCTCCCGGGATCCTTGAAGCTTTCTTT. Translation gives CSAPGILEAFF.

A single count supports this clonotype. V and J are TRBV23-1 and TRBJ2-7; D remains ambiguous. TRBV23-1 carries the ORF label, with uncertain function. The V and J ends lost 0 bases and 5 bases respectively, with 17 bases between them. The CDR3 covers 16 residues. The DNA for the CDR3 is TGCGCCAGCAGTCAATCTAAGAGGCTCCTTGGGAACGAGCAGTACTTC. As protein: CASSQSKRLLGNEQYF.

This chain joins TRBV12-5 and TRBJ2-1; 12 positions match TRBD2. The germline V gene encodes CDR1 LGHNT and CDR2 FRNRAP. The CDR3 is 15 amino acids. V shed 2 bases, J shed 9 bases, and the junction held 5 bases outside the gene matches. CDR3 sequence: CASGLLAGGPSEQFF. CDR3 DNA sequence: TGTGCTAGTGGTTTGCTAGCGGGAGGGCCAAGTGAGCAGTTCTTC.

The CDR3 reads CASSDTGSYNEQFF. CDR3 DNA: TGTGCCAGCAGCGACACAGGGTCCTACAATGAGCAGTTCTTC. The chain joins TRBV4-2 to TRBJ2-1; the D gene is possibly TRBD1 (6 bases). This CDR3 comprises 14 residues. The V gene lost 5 bases and the J gene lost 1 base, with 9 bases spanning the gap. CDR1 and CDR2 from the germline V gene are LGHNA and YNFKEQ.

The chain combines TRBV12-3 or TRBV12-4 with TRBJ1-4; tentative D call: TRBD1 (6 bases). Deletions cut 7 bases from V and 8 bases from J, with 20 bases between. There are 15 residues in the CDR3. CDR3: CASTGWQGGKEKLFF. DNA for the CDR3: TGTGCCAGCACGGGTTGGCAAGGGGGTAAAGAAAAACTGTTTTTT.

The chain employs TRBV6-5 and TRBJ1-6, with D unclear. This CDR3 is 14 amino acids long. Trimming stripped 5 bases from V and 7 bases from J, with 12 bases between. CDR1 and CDR2 (germline): MNHEY, SVGAGI. The CDR3 is CASSPSALNSPLHF. As DNA, the CDR3 is TGTGCCAGCAGTCCCTCCGCTTTAAATTCACCCCTCCACTTT.

V and J are TRBV19 and TRBJ2-1; 7 bases are shared with TRBD2. Per the germline V gene, CDR1 is LNHDA and CDR2 is SQIVND (reference sequence). The CDR3 sequence is 14 residues long. V dropped 5 bases and J dropped 4; count of bases not matched to a gene: 5. As DNA, the CDR3 is TGTGCCAGTAGTTGGGGAGGGCGGTACAATGAGCAGTTCTTC. Amino acids: CASSWGGRYNEQFF. Looking up the rest from reference TRBV19 and TRBJ2-1 gives the full variable domain: DGGITQSPKYLFRKEGQNVTLSCEQNLNHDAMYWYRQDPGQGLRLIYYSQIVNDFQKGDIAEGYSVSREKKESFPLTVTSAQKNPTAFYLCASSWGGRYNEQFFGPGTRLTVL.

The chain couples TRBV14 to TRBJ2-1; 10 positions agree with TRBD2. V lost 4 bases and J lost 5; bases outside the gene matches: 11. The CDR3 length is 17 residues. Germline V gene data show CDR1 as SGHDN and CDR2 as FVKESK. CDR3 DNA sequence: TGTGCCAGCAGCCTGGGACTAGCGTTCCAAGGGGACAATGAGCAGTTCTTC. Encoded protein: CASSLGLAFQGDNEQFF. Looking up the rest from reference TRBV14 and TRBJ2-1 gives the full variable domain: EAGVTQFPSHSVIEKGQTVTLRCDPISGHDNLYWYRRVMGKEIKFLLHFVKESKQDESGMPNNRFLAERTGGTYSTLKVQPAELEDSGVYFCASSLGLAFQGDNEQFFGPGTRLTVL.

The chain uses TRBV15 and TRBJ2-7; TRBD2 matches at 8 bases. The germline V gene encodes CDR1 LNHNV and CDR2 YYDKDF (reference sequence). The CDR3 loop spans 12 amino acids. Trimming at V came to 8 bases and at J to 1 base, leaving 1 base not matched to a gene. The CDR3 protein is CATSGGSYEQYF. The CDR3 coding sequence is TGTGCCACCTCGGGGGGGTCCTACGAGCAGTACTTC.

The CDR3 loop reads CASSSLSLGQLNTEAFF. CDR3 bases: TGTGCCAGCAGTTCACTGTCTTTGGGTCAGCTTAACACTGAAGCTTTCTTT. The V and J genes are TRBV27 and TRBJ1-1; unclear D gene. V shed 4 bases and J shed 2 bases, with 20 bases lying between them. The germline gives CDR1 MNHEY, CDR2 SMNVEV (reference sequence). The CDR3 is made up of 17 amino acids.

The gene calls are TRBV25-1 and TRBJ2-2, with 9 bases identical to TRBD2. V trimming: 4 bases; J trimming: 7 bases; junction bases outside the gene matches: 7. Germline V gene data show CDR1 as MGHDK and CDR2 as SYGVNS. The CDR3 has 15 amino acids. The CDR3 sequence: CASSVASGDVGELFF. CDR3 in DNA: TGTGCCAGCAGTGTCGCTAGCGGGGATGTCGGGGAGCTGTTTTTT.

The rearrangement uses TRBV7-9 and TRBJ1-5; D is unresolved. Germline V gives CDR1 SEHNR, CDR2 FQNEAQ (reference sequence). Trimming took 9 bases from V and 0 from J, leaving 9 bases between them. The CDR3 covers 13 residues. The CDR3 DNA follows: TGTGCCAGTCGATCAGCTAGCAATCAGCCCCAGCATTTT. As protein: CASRSASNQPQHF.

The chain links TRBV29-1 to TRBJ1-1, with TRBD1 as a possible D gene (5 bases). Trimming removed 4 bases at V and 1 base at J, with 7 bases between. The V gene's germline CDR1 is SQVTM and CDR2 ANQGSEA. The CDR3 has 12 amino acids. In DNA, the CDR3 is TGCAGCGTTGGACAGACGAACACTGAAGCTTTCTTT. Amino acids: CSVGQTNTEAFF.

V usage is TRBV15 and J usage is TRBJ2-2; a weak D match, TRBD2 (5 bases). CDR1 and CDR2 (germline): LNHNV, YYDKDF (reference sequence). This CDR3 spans 16 amino acids. V was clipped by 1 base and J by 4 bases, with 13 bases between them. CDR3 coding DNA: TGTGCCACCAGCAGAGGAATTGAGGCGGGCACCGGGGAGCTGTTTTTT. Amino acid sequence: CATSRGIEAGTGELFF.

The chain has TRBV2 and TRBJ2-2; D remains ambiguous. Germline V gene lookup returns CDR1 SNHLY and CDR2 FYNNEI. V was clipped by 3 bases and J by 3 bases, with 8 bases between them. This CDR3 region has 14 residues. Here the CDR3 reads CASSDRPYTGELFF. The CDR3 DNA reads as TGTGCCAGCAGTGACAGACCGTACACCGGGGAGCTGTTTTTT.

The CDR3 DNA follows: TGCGCCAGCAGCCAGGCCGGGACTAGCGACCACGAGCAGTACTTC. Its translation is CASSQAGTSDHEQYF. This chain joins TRBV4-3 and TRBJ2-7, with 10 bases identical to TRBD2. Losses at the gene ends were 3 bases for V and 5 bases for J; bases not matched to a gene: 7. The CDR3 length is 15 residues. Germline-derived CDR1 and CDR2 are LGHNA and YSLEER.